This TCR beta chain was recovered during a study of T cells after posttransplantation cyclophosphamide. Treatment was busulfan-fludarabine conditioning, a marrow graft, and cyclophosphamide on days +3 and +4. In germline, CDR1 is GTSNPN, CDR2 SVGIG (reference sequence). The CDR3 loop spans 13 amino acids. Deletions cut 2 bases from V and 6 bases from J, with 10 bases between. Study results and caveats: Recipient CMV seropositivity and CMV reactivation strongly tracked TRB clonality. Tissue-infiltrating T cells from skin or gut overlapped little with blood T cells. Donor-recipient repertoire similarity was low at 1-2 months, rising over year one.

Repertoires were generated with immunoSEQ multiplex PCR, while TCRdb's copy carries only in-frame clones and drops some. Among 10,000 to 15,000 clones listed, roughly 2% were seen once. This clone was seen a few times. Its antigen is not known. The rearrangement uses TRBV30 and TRBJ1-4; D call uncertain. The TCR sequence derives from a male patient between 25 and 40 years old who received an allogeneic stem cell transplant from a related donor, was CMV-positive, and had no GVHD. Part of the T cells may come from the graft donor. The sample consisted of PBMCs, taken after allogeneic stem cell transplant with posttransplant cyclophosphamide. This CDR3 is CAWSPGSYEKLFF. As DNA, the CDR3 is TGTGCCTGGAGTCCGGGGAGTTATGAAAAACTGTTTTTT.